These T cell receptor beta chains were read from a single sample in a study of monozygotic twins with inflammatory bowel disease. After re-calling the 5' RACE reads, TCRdb lists one entry per CDR3 protein, DNA absent. Seen in this sample are some 190,000 distinct CDR3 sequences; the ten most common clones hold more than 7.5%. Sample: blood. These receptors were collected from a human donor with ulcerative colitis or Crohn's disease, or a healthy co-twin of an affected twin (not recorded which). The CDR3 runs from the conserved cysteine through the conserved F or W.

j_call | v_call | cdr3_aa
TRBJ1-5 | TRBV5-1 | CASSLAGGDGQPQHF
TRBJ2-5 | TRBV7-8 | CASSTGMGETQYF
TRBJ2-2 | TRBV5-4 | CASSSPGGMVAGELFF
TRBJ2-7 | TRBV20-1 | CSAGRGSSSYEQYF
TRBJ1-2 | TRBV5-1 | CASSSGRSNYGYTF
TRBJ1-4 | TRBV5-1 | CASSPIGGRPEKLFF
TRBJ1-4 | TRBV6-1 | CASRSDEKLFF
TRBJ2-1 | TRBV7-3 | CASSFLGLADNEQFF
TRBJ2-1 | TRBV11-2 | CASSGGSGNSYNEQFF
TRBJ1-1 | TRBV12-3/TRBV12-4 | CASSPDRGRVFF
TRBJ2-1 | TRBV5-1 | CASSSGQGSSYNEQFF
TRBJ2-1 | TRBV12-3/TRBV12-4 | CASSLTSGRYNEQFF
TRBJ1-4 | TRBV15 | CATSRGVTNEKLFF
TRBJ2-3 | TRBV5-1 | CASTLFWQGTDTQYF
TRBJ1-5 | TRBV20-1 | CSARDVPQPQHF
TRBJ2-1 | TRBV9 | CASSVRIGTGASYNEQFF
TRBJ1-5 | TRBV27 | CASRKTGGSQPQHF
TRBJ1-1 | TRBV7-9 | CASSSGAVTFF
TRBJ2-3 | TRBV5-1 | CASSAGLAGAPLTDTQYF
TRBJ1-2 | TRBV27 | CASRGPMANYGYTF
TRBJ2-1 | TRBV7-8 | CASSLIYNEQFF
TRBJ2-1 | TRBV12-3/TRBV12-4 | CASSPEYNEQFF
TRBJ2-5 | TRBV18 | CASSPPGARETQYF
TRBJ2-1 | TRBV5-1 | CASRSGTGSYNEQFF
TRBJ2-7 | TRBV7-2 | CASSFDSAGYEQYF
TRBJ2-3 | TRBV7-2 | CASSFSGGAGTDTQYF
TRBJ2-1 | TRBV3-1 | CASSHPMGGSSYNEQFF
TRBJ2-1 | TRBV11-2 | CASSPAGGTYNEQFF
TRBJ2-1 | TRBV11-2 | CASSQIGGRSYNEQFF
TRBJ2-1 | TRBV7-6 | CASSSRGGNEQFF
TRBJ2-1 | TRBV13 | CASSHTSGWYNEQFF
TRBJ2-4 | TRBV7-2 | CASSLDSTGAKNIQYF
TRBJ2-5 | TRBV24-1 | CATSDPTSWETQYF